One sample yielded the 23 T cell receptor beta chains listed below, sequenced in a study of vaccination and CD4 T cells after COVID-19. Oncomine TCR Beta short-read sequencing was applied to DNA from cultured CD4+ T cells. TCRdb reprocessed the PCR reads via MiXCR and lists one record per CDR3 protein. The table records around 21,000 distinct CDR3 sequences, around half of them present only once. Their specific antigens are unknown. The treatment here: roughly 11-day PBMC culture with coronavirus spike peptide pools or control peptides (ViraFEST assay). The sample was CD4+ T cells from blood, cultured in vitro. The receptors stem from a human donor who had recovered from COVID-19.

J is TRBJ2-7 and V is TRBV20-1; D may be TRBD1 or TRBD2 (5 bases each). Germline V lookup: CDR1 DFQATT, CDR2 SNEGSKA (reference sequence). V was clipped by 0 bases and J by 4 bases, with 16 bases between them. The CDR3 covers 15 residues. The CDR3 nucleotides read TGCAGTGCTAGAGATGTGAGAGGGGACCAATACGAGCAGTACTTC. Amino acids: CSARDVRGDQYEQYF.

The V gene is TRBV19, the J gene TRBJ2-1; D remains ambiguous. The V gene lost 5 bases and the J gene lost 3 bases, with 14 bases spanning the gap. The CDR3 has 15 amino acids. From germline, CDR1 is LNHDA and CDR2 SQIVND (reference sequence). CDR3 region: CASSQGGVYYNEQFF. The DNA for the CDR3 is TGTGCCAGTAGTCAAGGTGGGGTTTACTACAATGAGCAGTTCTTC.

CDR3 protein: CASSFPGPYEQYF. The CDR3 coding sequence is TGTGCCAGCAGCTTTCCGGGGCCCTACGAGCAGTACTTC. The J gene is TRBJ2-7, the V gene TRBV7-8, with D perhaps given as TRBD1 or TRBD2 (5 bases each). The V and J ends lost 3 bases and 2 bases respectively, with 8 bases between them. There are 13 residues in the CDR3. Per the germline V gene, CDR1 is SGHVS and CDR2 is FQNEAQ.

The rearrangement joins TRBV20-1 to TRBJ2-5, with 7 bases aligning to TRBD1. Germline CDR1 is DFQATT and CDR2 is SNEGSKA (reference sequence). The CDR3 is 13 amino acids. J gave up 7 bases and V 5 bases, and 10 bases lay outside the gene matches. The chain's CDR3 is CSASRDSQGTQYF. The CDR3 DNA sequence: TGCAGTGCTTCAAGGGACAGTCAGGGGACCCAGTACTTC.

The chain links TRBV6-1 to TRBJ2-3; D is perhaps TRBD2 (7 bases). V was pared by 6 bases and J by 1 base, with 17 bases between. Per the germline V gene, CDR1 is MNHNS and CDR2 is SASEGT. The length of the CDR3 is 16 residues. Here the CDR3 reads CASRPRGAPGTDTQYF. CDR3 in DNA: TGTGCCAGCAGGCCTCGGGGGGCCCCTGGCACAGATACGCAGTATTTT.

This clonotype was counted between two and nine times. The chain links TRBV20-1 to TRBJ2-4; tentative D call: TRBD1 (6 bases). This CDR3 has 14 amino acids. Germline V gene sequence: CDR1 DFQATT, CDR2 SNEGSKA (reference sequence). Trimming pared 6 bases from V and 0 bases from J, leaving 12 bases between. CDR3 region: CSAFTGPAKNIQYF. In DNA form, the CDR3 reads TGCAGTGCCTTCACAGGGCCAGCCAAAAACATTCAGTACTTC.

The rearrangement links TRBV12-3 or TRBV12-4 to TRBJ1-2; D is unresolved. The CDR3 consists of 13 residues. V lost 2 bases and J lost 6, with 10 bases in between. The CDR3 bases are TGTGCCAGCAGTTTAAGGTTTGGAAATGGCTACACCTTC. This codes for CASSLRFGNGYTF.

The chain uses TRBV10-3 and TRBJ1-5; 10 bases are a match to TRBD1. V lost 6 bases and J lost 5; bases outside the gene matches: 4. Per the germline V gene, CDR1 is ENHRY and CDR2 is SYGVKD. This CDR3 region has 14 residues. The CDR3 region has the DNA TGTGCCATCAGCCTGGACAGGGGGGATCAGCCCCAGCATTTT. Translating gives CAISLDRGDQPQHF.

This chain connects TRBV6-2 or TRBV6-3 to TRBJ1-2; D uncertain. The V gene's germline CDR1 is MNHEY and CDR2 SVGEGT. This CDR3 has 18 residues. Trimming removed 6 bases from V and 4 bases from J, with 27 bases in between. Here the CDR3 reads CASRDIREATSFSYGYTF. The CDR3, as DNA: TGTGCCAGCAGAGATATCCGGGAAGCTACTTCCTTTTCCTATGGCTACACCTTC.

The V gene is TRBV20-1, the J gene TRBJ1-2, with 7 bases fitting TRBD1. Germline loops: CDR1 DFQATT, CDR2 SNEGSKA (reference sequence). The V segment lost 6 bases and the J segment 0 bases; nucleotides outside the gene matches: 4. The CDR3 is made up of 13 amino acids. CDR3 sequence reads: CSAKQGTNYGYTF. The CDR3 coding sequence is TGCAGTGCAAAACAGGGGACTAACTATGGCTACACCTTC.

Points on this clonotype: A junction boundary mismatches the germline segment, possibly from a read error. V is TRBV5-1 and J is TRBJ2-1; no firm D call. This CDR3 is built from 14 residues. The V gene's germline CDR1 is SGHRS and CDR2 YFSETQ. The CDR3 spells CASSLALPRDEQFF. As DNA, the CDR3 is TGCGCCAGCAGTTTGGCCCTCCCTAGGGATGAGCAGTTCTTC. Filled out from reference TRBV5-1 and TRBJ2-1, the complete variable domain reads KAGVTQTPRYLIKTRGQQVTLSCSPISGHRSVSWYQQTPGQGLQFLFEYFSETQRNKGNFPGRFSGRQFSNSRSEMNVSTLELGDSALYLCASSLALPRDEQFFGPGTRLTVL.

The chain couples TRBV6-5 to TRBJ1-4; no clear D gene. The CDR3 has 12 residues. V shed 2 bases and J shed 8 bases, with 6 bases lying between them. The germline V gene encodes CDR1 MNHEY and CDR2 SVGAGI. The CDR3 protein is CASSYEGEKLFF. The CDR3 coding sequence is TGTGCCAGCAGTTACGAGGGAGAAAAACTGTTTTTT.

The chain combines TRBV11-2 with TRBJ2-5; D is uncertain. V lost 0 bases and J 10 bases, leaving 6 bases between the germline ends. This CDR3 is built from 11 residues. Germline CDR1 reads SGHAT; CDR2 reads FQNNGV. CDR3 region: CASSLDRSQYF. The CDR3 coding sequence is TGTGCCAGCAGCTTAGATCGGAGCCAGTACTTC.

A few counts support this clonotype. The chain recombines TRBV2 with TRBJ2-1; D perhaps matches TRBD1 (6 bases). V was cut by 6 bases and J by 6 bases, with 18 bases left in between. Germline CDR1 reads SNHLY; CDR2 reads FYNNEI. The CDR3 is 15 residues long. The CDR3 coding sequence is TGTGCCAGCAGCCCCACCTCGGACAGTTTCAATGAGCAGTTCTTC. Residues: CASSPTSDSFNEQFF.

The chain has TRBV18 and TRBJ1-5; D is uncertain. The CDR3 totals 12 residues. Between the trimmed V and J ends, which lost 3 bases and 5 bases, there was a span of 5 bases. Germline V gene data show CDR1 as KGHSH and CDR2 as LQKENI. The CDR3 protein is CASSPDDQPQHF. CDR3 DNA: TGTGCCAGCTCACCCGACGATCAGCCCCAGCATTTT.

In the case of this clonotype: One junction end does not reproduce the germline sequence, and a read error may be involved. V and J are TRBV6-5 and TRBJ2-7, with 10 nucleotides matching TRBD1. The CDR3 is made up of 18 amino acids. Looked up from germline, CDR1 is MNHEY and CDR2 is SVGAGI. This CDR3 is CASSHSSTGTGVVHEQYF. The CDR3 region has the DNA TGTGCCAGCAGTCACTCATCTACCGGGACAGGGGTCGTACACGAGCAGTACTTC.

The rearrangement uses TRBV2 and TRBJ1-1, with no clear D. Trimming took off 8 bases at V and 0 bases at J, with 4 bases between the two ends. Germline lookup yields CDR1 SNHLY and CDR2 FYNNEI. The CDR3 length is 11 residues. The CDR3 DNA sequence: TGTGCCAGCTACATGAACACTGAAGCTTTCTTT. It specifies CASYMNTEAFF.

This clonotype appeared a single time. The chain links TRBV10-2 to TRBJ1-6, with unresolved D. With 3 bases removed from V and 0 bases from J, the gap between germline ends came to 6 bases. Germline loops: CDR1 WSHSY, CDR2 SAAADI. This CDR3 is built from 15 residues. CDR3 loop: CASSDESSYNSPLHF. The CDR3 DNA reads TGCGCCAGCAGTGATGAAAGCTCCTATAATTCACCCCTCCACTTT.

The chain recombines TRBV5-1 with TRBJ2-7; tentative D call: TRBD1 (6 bases). Trimming took off 4 bases at V and 4 bases at J, with 21 bases between the two ends. The CDR3 has 16 residues. Germline values: CDR1 SGHRS, CDR2 YFSETQ. The DNA of the CDR3 is TGCGCCAGCAGCCTAGAAACAGGGACGGTCCTTTACGAGCAGTACTTC. This translates into CASSLETGTVLYEQYF.

The rearrangement links TRBV20-1 to TRBJ1-2; 10 bases are shared with TRBD1. Germline V gene lookup returns CDR1 DFQATT and CDR2 SNEGSKA (reference sequence). The CDR3 extends over 12 amino acids. Trimming cost V 3 bases and J 9 bases; bases outside gene matches: 4. In DNA form, the CDR3 reads TGCAGTGCTAGTAGACAGGGGGCCAGCTACACCTTC. This encodes CSASRQGASYTF.

V usage is TRBV11-2 and J usage is TRBJ2-3; 10 bases align to TRBD2. Trimming took 1 base from V and 2 from J; bases not matched to a gene: 3. Germline CDR1 is SGHAT and CDR2 is FQNNGV. The CDR3 extends over 16 amino acids. The CDR3: CASSLGTSGYTDTQYF. CDR3 nucleotides: TGTGCCAGCAGCTTAGGGACTAGCGGTTACACAGATACGCAGTATTTT.

This clonotype was counted between two and nine times. The V gene is TRBV7-9, the J gene TRBJ1-2; 10 bases align to TRBD1. Germline-derived CDR1 and CDR2 are SEHNR and FQNEAQ (reference sequence). The CDR3 length is 14 residues. With 3 bases clipped from V and 7 bases from J, the junction kept 5 bases outside the gene matches. CDR3 sequence (DNA): TGTGCCAGCAGCTTCGACAGGGGGCTGGGTGGCTACACCTTC. Its protein product is CASSFDRGLGGYTF. Full variable domain (missing parts from reference TRBV7-9 and TRBJ1-2): DTGVSQNPRHKITKRGQNVTFRCDPISEHNRLYWYRQTLGQGPEFLTYFQNEAQLEKSRLLSDRFSAERPKGSFSTLEIQRTEQGDSAMYLCASSFDRGLGGYTFGSGTRLTVV.

V usage is TRBV23-1 and J usage is TRBJ1-1, with TRBD1 as a possible D gene (6 bases). TRBV23-1 is sorted into the ORF group, with uncertain function. CDR3 length equals 13 residues. V lost 0 bases to trimming and J lost 11 bases, with 13 bases between them. The CDR3 loop is CASSQSGGGGAFF. As DNA, the CDR3 is TGCGCCAGCAGTCAATCTGGGGGCGGCGGGGCTTTCTTT.